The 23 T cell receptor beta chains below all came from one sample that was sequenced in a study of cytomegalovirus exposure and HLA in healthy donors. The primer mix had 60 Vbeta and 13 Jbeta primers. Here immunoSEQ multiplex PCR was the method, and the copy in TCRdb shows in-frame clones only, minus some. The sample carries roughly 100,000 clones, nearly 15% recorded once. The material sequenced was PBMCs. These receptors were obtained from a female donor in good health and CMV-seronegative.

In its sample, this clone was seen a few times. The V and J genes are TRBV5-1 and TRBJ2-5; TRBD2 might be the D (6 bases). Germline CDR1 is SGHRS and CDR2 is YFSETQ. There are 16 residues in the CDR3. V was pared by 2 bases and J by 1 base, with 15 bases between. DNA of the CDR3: TGCGCCAGCAGCTTAGTTTTGCGGGAAGGCCAAGAGACCCAGTACTTC. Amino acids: CASSLVLREGQETQYF. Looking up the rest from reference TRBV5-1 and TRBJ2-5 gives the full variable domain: KAGVTQTPRYLIKTRGQQVTLSCSPISGHRSVSWYQQTPGQGLQFLFEYFSETQRNKGNFPGRFSGRQFSNSRSEMNVSTLELGDSALYLCASSLVLREGQETQYFGPGTRLLVL.

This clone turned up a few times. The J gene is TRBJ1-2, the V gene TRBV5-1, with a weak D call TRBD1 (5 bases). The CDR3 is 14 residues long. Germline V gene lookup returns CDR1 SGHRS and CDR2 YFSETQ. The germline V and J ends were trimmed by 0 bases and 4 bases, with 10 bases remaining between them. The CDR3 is CASSLVSTVYGYTF. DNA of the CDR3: TGCGCCAGCAGCTTGGTTTCGACAGTCTATGGCTACACCTTC.

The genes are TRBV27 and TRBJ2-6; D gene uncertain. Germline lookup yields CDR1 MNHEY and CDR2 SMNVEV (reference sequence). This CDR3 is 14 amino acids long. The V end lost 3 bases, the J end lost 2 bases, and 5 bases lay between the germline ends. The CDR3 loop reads CASSFSTGANVLTF. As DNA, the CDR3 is TGTGCCAGCAGTTTTAGTACTGGGGCCAACGTCCTGACTTTC.

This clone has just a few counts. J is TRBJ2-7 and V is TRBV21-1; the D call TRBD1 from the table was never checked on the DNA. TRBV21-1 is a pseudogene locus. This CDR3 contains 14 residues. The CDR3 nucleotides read TGTGCCAGCAGCAAAGGGACAGGGGGCTACGAGCAGTACTTC. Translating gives CASSKGTGGYEQYF.

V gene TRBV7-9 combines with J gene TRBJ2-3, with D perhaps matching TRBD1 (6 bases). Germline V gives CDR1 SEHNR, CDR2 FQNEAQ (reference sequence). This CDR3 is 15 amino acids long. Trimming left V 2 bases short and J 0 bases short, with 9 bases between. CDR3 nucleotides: TGTGCCAGCAGCTTAAAGGACAGTAGCACAGATACGCAGTATTTT. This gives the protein CASSLKDSSTDTQYF.

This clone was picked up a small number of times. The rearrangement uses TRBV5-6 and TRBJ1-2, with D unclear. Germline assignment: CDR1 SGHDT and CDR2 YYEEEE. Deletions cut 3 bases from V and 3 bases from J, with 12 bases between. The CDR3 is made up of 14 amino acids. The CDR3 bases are TGTGCCAGCAGCTCTAGTGCATCGCACTATGGCTACACCTTC. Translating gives CASSSSASHYGYTF.

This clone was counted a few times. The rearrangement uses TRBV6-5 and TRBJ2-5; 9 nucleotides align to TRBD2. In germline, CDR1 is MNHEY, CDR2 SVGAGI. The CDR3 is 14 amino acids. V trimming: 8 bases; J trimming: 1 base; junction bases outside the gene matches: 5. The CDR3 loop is CASGAGGAQETQYF. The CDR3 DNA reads TGTGCCAGCGGGGCGGGGGGGGCCCAAGAGACCCAGTACTTC.

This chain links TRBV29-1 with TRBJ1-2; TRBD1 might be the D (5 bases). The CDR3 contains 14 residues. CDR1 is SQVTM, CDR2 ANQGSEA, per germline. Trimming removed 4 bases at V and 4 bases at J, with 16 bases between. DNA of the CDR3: TGCAGCGTTGGCGGGGGAGGGGAAAGCTATGGCTACACCTTC. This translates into CSVGGGGESYGYTF.

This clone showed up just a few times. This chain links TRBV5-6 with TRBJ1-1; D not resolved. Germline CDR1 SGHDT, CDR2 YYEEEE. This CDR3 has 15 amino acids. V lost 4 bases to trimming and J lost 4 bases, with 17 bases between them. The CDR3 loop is CASSPQRHPFTEAFF. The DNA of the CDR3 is TGTGCCAGCAGCCCTCAGCGGCACCCGTTCACTGAAGCTTTCTTT.

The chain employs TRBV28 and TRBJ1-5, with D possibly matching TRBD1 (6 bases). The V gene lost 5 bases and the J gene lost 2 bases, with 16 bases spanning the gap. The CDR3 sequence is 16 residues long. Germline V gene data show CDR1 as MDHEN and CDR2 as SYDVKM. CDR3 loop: CASSQWGLDGNQPQHF. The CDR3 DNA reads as TGTGCCAGCAGTCAGTGGGGGCTGGACGGCAATCAGCCCCAGCATTTT.

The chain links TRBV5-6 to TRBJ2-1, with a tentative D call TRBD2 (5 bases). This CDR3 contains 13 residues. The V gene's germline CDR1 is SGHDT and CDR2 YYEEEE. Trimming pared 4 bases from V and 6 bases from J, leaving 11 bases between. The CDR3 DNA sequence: TGTGCCAGCAGCCGGTCGGACTCCAATGAGCAGTTCTTC. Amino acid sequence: CASSRSDSNEQFF.

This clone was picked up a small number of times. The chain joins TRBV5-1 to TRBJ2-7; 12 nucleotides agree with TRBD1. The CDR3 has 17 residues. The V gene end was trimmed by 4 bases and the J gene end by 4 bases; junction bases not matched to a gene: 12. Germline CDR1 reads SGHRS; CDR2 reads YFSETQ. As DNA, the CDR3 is TGCGCCAGCAGCGCCGCGGGGACAGGGGGCGTGGGGTACGAGCAGTACTTC. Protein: CASSAAGTGGVGYEQYF.

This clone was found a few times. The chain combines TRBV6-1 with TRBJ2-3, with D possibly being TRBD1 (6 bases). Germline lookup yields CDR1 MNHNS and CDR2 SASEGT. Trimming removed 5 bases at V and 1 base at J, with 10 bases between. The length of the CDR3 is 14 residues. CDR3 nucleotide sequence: TGTGCCAGCAGTCTCACAGGGCGCACAGATACGCAGTATTTT. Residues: CASSLTGRTDTQYF.

CDR3 in amino acids: CASSFPGYTGELFF. The DNA for the CDR3 is TGTGCCAGCAGTTTCCCGGGTTACACCGGGGAGCTGTTTTTT. This chain connects TRBV27 to TRBJ2-2; D ambiguous. Trimming took off 3 bases at V and 3 bases at J, with 8 bases between the two ends. The CDR3 length is 14 residues. Germline V CDR1 and CDR2: MNHEY, SMNVEV (reference sequence).

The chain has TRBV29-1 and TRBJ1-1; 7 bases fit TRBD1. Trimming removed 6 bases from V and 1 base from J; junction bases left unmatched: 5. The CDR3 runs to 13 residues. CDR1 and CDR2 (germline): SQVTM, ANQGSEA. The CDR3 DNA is TGCAGCGTAACTCGGACAGGGAACACTGAAGCTTTCTTT. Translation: CSVTRTGNTEAFF.

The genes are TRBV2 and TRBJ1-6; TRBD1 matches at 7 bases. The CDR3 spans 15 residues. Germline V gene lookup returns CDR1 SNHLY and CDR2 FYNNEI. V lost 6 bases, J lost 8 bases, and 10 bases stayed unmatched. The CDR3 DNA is TGTGCCAGCAGCGATCAACAGGGGAACTATTCACCCCTCCACTTT. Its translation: CASSDQQGNYSPLHF.

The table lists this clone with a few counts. CDR3 nucleotides: TGTGCCAGCAGTCCCCAGGTAGACACCTTC. Its protein is CASSPQVDTF. The chain carries TRBV28 and TRBJ1-2; the D is unclear. This CDR3 contains 10 residues. V lost 5 bases and J lost 12, with 10 bases in between. The germline CDR1 and CDR2 sequences are MDHEN and SYDVKM.

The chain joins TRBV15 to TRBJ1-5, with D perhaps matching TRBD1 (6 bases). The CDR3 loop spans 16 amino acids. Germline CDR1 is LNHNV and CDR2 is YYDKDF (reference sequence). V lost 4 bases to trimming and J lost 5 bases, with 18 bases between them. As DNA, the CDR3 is TGTGCCACCAGCATCTTGGGCAGGGGTATCGATCAGCCCCAGCATTTT. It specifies CATSILGRGIDQPQHF.

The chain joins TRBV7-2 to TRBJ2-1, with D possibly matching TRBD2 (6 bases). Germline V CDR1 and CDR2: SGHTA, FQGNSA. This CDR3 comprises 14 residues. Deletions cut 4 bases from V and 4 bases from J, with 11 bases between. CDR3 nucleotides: TGTGCCAGCAGCTACTACCGGGAGTACAATGAGCAGTTCTTC. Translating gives CASSYYREYNEQFF.

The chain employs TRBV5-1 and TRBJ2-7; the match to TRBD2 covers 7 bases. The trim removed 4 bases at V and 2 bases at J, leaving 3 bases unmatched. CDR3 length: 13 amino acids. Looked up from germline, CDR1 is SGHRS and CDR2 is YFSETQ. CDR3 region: CASSAGTTYEQYF. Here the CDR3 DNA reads TGCGCCAGCAGCGCTGGGACTACCTACGAGCAGTACTTC.

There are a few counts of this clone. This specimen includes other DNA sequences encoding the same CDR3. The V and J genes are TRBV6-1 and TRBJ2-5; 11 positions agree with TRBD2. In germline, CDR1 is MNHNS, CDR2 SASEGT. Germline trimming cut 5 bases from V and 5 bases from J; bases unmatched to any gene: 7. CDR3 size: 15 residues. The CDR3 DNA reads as TGTGCCAGCAGTTTTAGCGGGGGGGTGCTGGAGACCCAGTACTTC. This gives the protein CASSFSGGVLETQYF.

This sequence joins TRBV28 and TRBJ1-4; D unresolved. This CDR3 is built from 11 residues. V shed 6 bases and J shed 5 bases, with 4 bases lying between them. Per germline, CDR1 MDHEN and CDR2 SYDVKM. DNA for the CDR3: TGTGCCAGCAGACAGAATGAAAAACTGTTTTTT. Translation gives CASRQNEKLFF.

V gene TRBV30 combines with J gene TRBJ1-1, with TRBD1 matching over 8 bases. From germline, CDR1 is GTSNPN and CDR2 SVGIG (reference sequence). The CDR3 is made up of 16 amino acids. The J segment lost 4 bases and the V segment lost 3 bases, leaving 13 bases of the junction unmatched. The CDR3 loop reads CAWRATLRGRGTEAFF. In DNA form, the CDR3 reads TGTGCCTGGAGGGCCACCCTCAGGGGGCGAGGCACTGAAGCTTTCTTT.